What follows are 8 T cell receptor beta chains derived from one specimen sequenced in a study of persistence of HIV-infected CD4 T cells. No antigen has been assigned to these receptors. Sequencing used immunoSEQ version 4 in survey mode. The table came from immunoSEQ multiplex PCR; TCRdb's copy has only in-frame clones and leaves some out. Among roughly 41,000 clones listed, around 80% were seen once. Lysates of CMV-infected fibroblasts at 9 to 10 ug/mL stimulated these cells. CD40L-negative CD69-negative CD45RO-high memory CD4+ T cells were sorted as populations depleted of antigen-responding cells. The sample here was CD4+ T cells sorted from PBMCs after roughly 17-hour stimulation, taken from a patient who received antiretroviral therapy. The receptors come from an adult man with HIV who was CMV-seropositive.

The rearrangement uses TRBV12-3 or TRBV12-4 and TRBJ2-6; the match to TRBD1 covers 7 bases. J lost 15 bases, V lost 5 bases, and 4 bases had no gene match. This CDR3 spans 11 amino acids. The CDR3 spells CASSDRDALTF. CDR3 nucleotide sequence: TGTGCCAGCAGTGACAGGGACGCCCTGACTTTC.

This clone was seen a few times. This chain connects TRBV3-1 (or the pseudogene TRBV3-2) to TRBJ2-7, with D possibly TRBD2 on 6 matching bases. Germline CDR1 LGHDT, CDR2 YNNKEL (reference sequence). V was trimmed by 4 bases and J by 0 bases, leaving 10 bases between them. The CDR3 sequence is 14 residues long. CDR3: CASSRRARSYEQYF. CDR3 DNA: TGTGCCAGCAGCCGGAGGGCCCGCTCCTACGAGCAGTACTTC.

The rearrangement uses TRBV7-9 and TRBJ2-7, with D possibly matching TRBD1 (7 bases). Trimming left V 5 bases short and J 5 bases short, with 22 bases between. Germline V gives CDR1 SEHNR, CDR2 FQNEAQ (reference sequence). The CDR3 is 16 amino acids. In DNA, the CDR3 is TGTGCCAGCAGCCTCGGACAGGCCGCGGGGAAGGACGAGCAGTACTTC. Its translation is CASSLGQAAGKDEQYF.

V usage is TRBV24-1 and J usage is TRBJ1-1; D ambiguous. V dropped 8 bases and J dropped 1 base, with 19 bases sitting between them. Germline V gene data show CDR1 as KGHDR and CDR2 as SFDVKD. CDR3 length: 16 residues. CDR3 bases: TGTGCCACCACCCTGATTTTGGGAGCCGGGAACACTGAAGCTTTCTTT. Translation: CATTLILGAGNTEAFF.

The chain joins TRBV19 to TRBJ1-1, with D unclear. Germline-derived CDR1 and CDR2 are LNHDA and SQIVND (reference sequence). The V gene lost 6 bases and the J gene lost 4 bases, with 15 bases spanning the gap. The CDR3 loop spans 14 amino acids. The CDR3 here is CASSYTSRGTEAFF. The CDR3 nucleotides are TGTGCCAGTAGCTATACTTCCCGCGGCACTGAAGCTTTCTTT.

This sequence joins TRBV2 and TRBJ1-5; a weak D match, TRBD1 (5 bases). The V gene lost 8 bases and the J gene lost 7 bases, with 15 bases spanning the gap. Germline V gene lookup returns CDR1 SNHLY and CDR2 FYNNEI. There are 13 residues in the CDR3. CDR3 residues: CASDRGGGQPQHF. The CDR3 coding sequence is TGTGCCAGCGACCGAGGTGGGGGACAGCCCCAGCATTTT.

This chain links TRBV27 with TRBJ1-4; D not certain. CDR1 and CDR2 from the germline V gene are MNHEY and SMNVEV (reference sequence). The CDR3 length is 13 residues. Deletions cut 4 bases from V and 2 bases from J, with 5 bases between. CDR3 in amino acids: CASSSHTNEKLFF. The CDR3 nucleotides read TGTGCCAGCAGTTCGCATACTAATGAAAAACTGTTTTTT.

The rearrangement links TRBV18 to TRBJ2-7, with a weak D call TRBD1 (5 bases). Trimming removed 2 bases from V and 0 bases from J, with 11 bases in between. Germline V lookup: CDR1 KGHSH, CDR2 LQKENI. The CDR3 has 15 amino acids. CDR3 loop: CASSPGATSSYEQYF. CDR3 DNA: TGTGCCAGCTCACCAGGGGCTACCAGCTCCTACGAGCAGTACTTC.